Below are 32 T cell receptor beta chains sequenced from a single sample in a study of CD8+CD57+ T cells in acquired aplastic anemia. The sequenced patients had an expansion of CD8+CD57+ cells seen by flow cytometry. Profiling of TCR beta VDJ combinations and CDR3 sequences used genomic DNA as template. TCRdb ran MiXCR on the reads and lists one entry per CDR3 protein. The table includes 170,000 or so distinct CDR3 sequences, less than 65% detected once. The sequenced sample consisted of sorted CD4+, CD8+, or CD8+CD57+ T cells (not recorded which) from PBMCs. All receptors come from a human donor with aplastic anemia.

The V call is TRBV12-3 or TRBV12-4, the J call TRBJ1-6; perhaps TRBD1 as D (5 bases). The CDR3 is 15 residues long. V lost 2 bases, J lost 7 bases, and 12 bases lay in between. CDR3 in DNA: TGTGCCAGCAGTTTATGGGGCGCGAAAAATTCACCCCTCCACTTT. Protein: CASSLWGAKNSPLHF.

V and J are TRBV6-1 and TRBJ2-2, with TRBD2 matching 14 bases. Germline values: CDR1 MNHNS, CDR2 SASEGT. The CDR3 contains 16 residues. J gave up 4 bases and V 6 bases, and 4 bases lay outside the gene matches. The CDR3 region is CASSRLAGGGTGELFF. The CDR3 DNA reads TGTGCCAGCAGCAGACTAGCGGGAGGGGGCACCGGGGAGCTGTTTTTT.

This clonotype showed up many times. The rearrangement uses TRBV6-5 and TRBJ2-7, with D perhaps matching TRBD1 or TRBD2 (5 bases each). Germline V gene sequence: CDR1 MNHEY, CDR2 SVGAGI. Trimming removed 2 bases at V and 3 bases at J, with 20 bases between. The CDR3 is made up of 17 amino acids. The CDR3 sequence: CASSYQSTGTAYYEQYF. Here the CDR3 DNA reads TGTGCCAGCAGTTACCAATCAACCGGGACCGCATACTACGAGCAGTACTTC.

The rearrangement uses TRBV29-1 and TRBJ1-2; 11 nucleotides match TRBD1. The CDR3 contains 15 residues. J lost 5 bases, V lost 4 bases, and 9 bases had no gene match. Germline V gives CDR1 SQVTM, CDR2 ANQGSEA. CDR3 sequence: CSVGGRDRGKYGYTF. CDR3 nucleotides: TGCAGCGTTGGGGGTCGGGACAGGGGGAAGTATGGCTACACCTTC.

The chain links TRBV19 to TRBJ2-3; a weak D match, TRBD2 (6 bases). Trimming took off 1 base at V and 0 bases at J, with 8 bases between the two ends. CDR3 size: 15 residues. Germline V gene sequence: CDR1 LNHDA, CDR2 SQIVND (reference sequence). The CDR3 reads CASSIGTTSTDTQYF. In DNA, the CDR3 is TGTGCCAGTAGTATAGGGACTACCAGCACAGATACGCAGTATTTT.

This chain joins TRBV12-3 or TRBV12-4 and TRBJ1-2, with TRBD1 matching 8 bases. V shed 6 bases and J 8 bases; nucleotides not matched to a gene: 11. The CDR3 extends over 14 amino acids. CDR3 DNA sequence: TGTGCCAGCAGCCCTAGCCGGACAGGGTTCGGCTACACCTTC. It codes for CASSPSRTGFGYTF.

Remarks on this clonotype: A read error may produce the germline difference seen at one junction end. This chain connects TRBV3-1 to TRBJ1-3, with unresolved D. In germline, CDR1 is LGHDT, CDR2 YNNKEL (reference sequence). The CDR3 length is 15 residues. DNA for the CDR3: TGTGCCAGCAGCCAAGATCAAGGGCTCGGAAACACCATGTATTTT. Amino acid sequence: CASSQDQGLGNTMYF.

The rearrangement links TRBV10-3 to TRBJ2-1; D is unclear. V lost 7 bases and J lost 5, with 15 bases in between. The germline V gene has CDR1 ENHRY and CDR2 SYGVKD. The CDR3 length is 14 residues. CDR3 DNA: TGTGCCATCACGGGTTCTCCGGAGCACAATGAGCAGTTCTTC. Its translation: CAITGSPEHNEQFF.

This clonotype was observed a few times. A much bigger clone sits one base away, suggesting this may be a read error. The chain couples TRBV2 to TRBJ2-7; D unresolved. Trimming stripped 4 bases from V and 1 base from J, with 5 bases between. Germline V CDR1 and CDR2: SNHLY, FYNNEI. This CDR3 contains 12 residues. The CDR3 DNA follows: TGTGCCAGCAGTGTGAGATCCTACGAGCAGTACTTC. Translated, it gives CASSVRSYEQYF.

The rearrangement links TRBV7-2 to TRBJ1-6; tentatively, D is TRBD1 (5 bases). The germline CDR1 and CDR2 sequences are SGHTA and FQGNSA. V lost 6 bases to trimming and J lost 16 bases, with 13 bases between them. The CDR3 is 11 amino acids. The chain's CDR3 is CASSLGQELHF. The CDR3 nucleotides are TGTGCCAGCAGTTTGGGGCAGGAACTCCACTTT. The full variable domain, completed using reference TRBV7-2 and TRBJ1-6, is GAGVSQSPSNKVTEKGKDVELRCDPISGHTALYWYRQSLGQGLEFLIYFQGNSAPDKSGLPSDRFSAERTGGSVSTLTIQRTQQEDSAVYLCASSLGQELHFGNGTRLTVT.

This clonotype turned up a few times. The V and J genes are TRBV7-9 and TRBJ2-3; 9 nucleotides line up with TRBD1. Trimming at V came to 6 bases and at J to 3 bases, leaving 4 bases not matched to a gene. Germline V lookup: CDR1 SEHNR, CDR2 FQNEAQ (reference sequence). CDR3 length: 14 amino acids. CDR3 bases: TGTGCCAGCAGGAAGACAGGGGGTACAGATACGCAGTATTTT. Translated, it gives CASRKTGGTDTQYF.

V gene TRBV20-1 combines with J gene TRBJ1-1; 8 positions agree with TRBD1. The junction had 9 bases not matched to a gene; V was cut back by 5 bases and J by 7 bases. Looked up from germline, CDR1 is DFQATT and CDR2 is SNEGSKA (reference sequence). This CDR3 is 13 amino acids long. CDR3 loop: CSARGQGDNEAFF. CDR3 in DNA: TGCAGTGCTCGCGGACAGGGTGACAATGAAGCTTTCTTT.

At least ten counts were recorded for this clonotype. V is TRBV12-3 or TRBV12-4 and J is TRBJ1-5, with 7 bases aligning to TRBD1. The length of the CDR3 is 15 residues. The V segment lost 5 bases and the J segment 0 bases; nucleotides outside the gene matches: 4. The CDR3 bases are TGTGCCAGCAGTGGACAGGACTATAGCAATCAGCCCCAGCATTTT. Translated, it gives CASSGQDYSNQPQHF.

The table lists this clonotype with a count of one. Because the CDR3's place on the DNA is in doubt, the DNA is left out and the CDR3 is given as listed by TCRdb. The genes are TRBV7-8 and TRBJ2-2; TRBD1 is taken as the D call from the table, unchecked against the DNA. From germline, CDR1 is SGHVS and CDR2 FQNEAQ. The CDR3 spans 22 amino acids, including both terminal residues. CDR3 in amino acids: CASSEGQLYEQYFGPGTGELFF.

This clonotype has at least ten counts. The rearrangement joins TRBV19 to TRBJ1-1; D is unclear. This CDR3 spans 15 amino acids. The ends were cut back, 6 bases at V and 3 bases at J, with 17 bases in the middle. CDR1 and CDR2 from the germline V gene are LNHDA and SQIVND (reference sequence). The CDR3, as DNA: TGTGCCAGTAGGCCTATAGGTCCCTTGGACACTGAAGCTTTCTTT. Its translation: CASRPIGPLDTEAFF.

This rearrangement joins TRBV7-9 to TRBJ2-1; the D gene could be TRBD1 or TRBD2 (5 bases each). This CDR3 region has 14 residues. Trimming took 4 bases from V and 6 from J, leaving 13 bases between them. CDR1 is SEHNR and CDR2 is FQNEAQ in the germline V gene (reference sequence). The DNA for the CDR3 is TGTGCCAGCAGCTGGGGGAGTGCACGCAATGAGCAGTTCTTC. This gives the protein CASSWGSARNEQFF.

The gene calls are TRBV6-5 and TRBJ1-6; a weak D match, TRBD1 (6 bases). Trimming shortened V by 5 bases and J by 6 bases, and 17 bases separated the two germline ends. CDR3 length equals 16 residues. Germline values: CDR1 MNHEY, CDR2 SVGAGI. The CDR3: CASSPTGLGPNSPLHF. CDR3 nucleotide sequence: TGTGCCAGCAGTCCGACAGGACTTGGCCCTAATTCACCCCTCCACTTT.

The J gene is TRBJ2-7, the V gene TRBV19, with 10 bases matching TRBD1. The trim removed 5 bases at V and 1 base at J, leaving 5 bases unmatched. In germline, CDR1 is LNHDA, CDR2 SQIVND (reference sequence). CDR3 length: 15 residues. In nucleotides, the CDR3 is TGTGCCAGTAGTGCTGGGACAGGGGAATCCTACGAGCAGTACGTC. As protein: CASSAGTGESYEQYV.

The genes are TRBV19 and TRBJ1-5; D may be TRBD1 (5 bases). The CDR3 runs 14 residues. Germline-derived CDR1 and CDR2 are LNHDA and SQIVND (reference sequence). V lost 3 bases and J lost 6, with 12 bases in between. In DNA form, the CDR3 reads TGTGCCAGTAGTATGGGATCAGGGTTTCAGCCCCAGCATTTT. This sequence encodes CASSMGSGFQPQHF.

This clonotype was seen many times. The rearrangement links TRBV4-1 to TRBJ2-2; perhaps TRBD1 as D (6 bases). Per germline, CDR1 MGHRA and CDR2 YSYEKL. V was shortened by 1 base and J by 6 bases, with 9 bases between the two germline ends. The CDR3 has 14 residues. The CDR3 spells CASSQATGAGELFF. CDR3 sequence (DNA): TGCGCCAGCAGCCAAGCGACAGGCGCCGGGGAGCTGTTTTTT.

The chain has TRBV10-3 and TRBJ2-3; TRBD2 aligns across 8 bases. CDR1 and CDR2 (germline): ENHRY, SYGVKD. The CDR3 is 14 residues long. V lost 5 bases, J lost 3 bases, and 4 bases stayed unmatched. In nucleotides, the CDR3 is TGTGCCATCAGTAGCGGGAGAGGGACAGATACGCAGTATTTT. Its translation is CAISSGRGTDTQYF.

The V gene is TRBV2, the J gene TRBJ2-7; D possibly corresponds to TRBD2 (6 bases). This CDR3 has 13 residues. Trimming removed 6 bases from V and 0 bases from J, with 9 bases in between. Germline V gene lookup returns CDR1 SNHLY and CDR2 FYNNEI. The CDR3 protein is CASRGLSSYEQYF. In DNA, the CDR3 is TGTGCCAGCAGGGGACTCTCCTCCTACGAGCAGTACTTC.

The CDR3 coding sequence is TGTGCCAGCAGTGATTCAGGAGCGGGAGGGCCCCGAGAGACCCAGTACTTC. It specifies CASSDSGAGGPRETQYF. The gene calls are TRBV25-1 and TRBJ2-5, with TRBD2 matching over 10 bases. The trim removed 3 bases at V and 4 bases at J, leaving 11 bases unmatched. The CDR3 loop spans 17 amino acids. The germline gives CDR1 MGHDK, CDR2 SYGVNS.

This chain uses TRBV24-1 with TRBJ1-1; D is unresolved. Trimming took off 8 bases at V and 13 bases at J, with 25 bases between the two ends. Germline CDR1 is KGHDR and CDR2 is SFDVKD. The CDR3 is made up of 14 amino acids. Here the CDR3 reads CATKVYLASWIVFF. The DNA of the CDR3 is TGTGCCACCAAAGTATATTTAGCCTCTTGGATAGTTTTCTTT.

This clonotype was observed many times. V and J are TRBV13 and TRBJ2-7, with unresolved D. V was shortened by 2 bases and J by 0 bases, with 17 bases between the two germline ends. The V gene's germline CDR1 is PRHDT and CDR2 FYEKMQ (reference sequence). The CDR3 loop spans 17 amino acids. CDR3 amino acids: CASSLWATGLSSYEQYF. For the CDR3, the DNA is TGTGCCAGCAGCTTATGGGCCACCGGGTTGAGCTCCTACGAGCAGTACTTC.

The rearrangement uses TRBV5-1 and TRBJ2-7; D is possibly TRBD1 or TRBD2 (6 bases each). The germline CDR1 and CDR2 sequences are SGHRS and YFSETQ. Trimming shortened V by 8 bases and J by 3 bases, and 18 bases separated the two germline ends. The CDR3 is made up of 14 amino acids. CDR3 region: CASARSGQNYEQYF. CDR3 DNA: TGCGCCAGTGCCCGTAGCGGACAGAACTACGAGCAGTACTTC.

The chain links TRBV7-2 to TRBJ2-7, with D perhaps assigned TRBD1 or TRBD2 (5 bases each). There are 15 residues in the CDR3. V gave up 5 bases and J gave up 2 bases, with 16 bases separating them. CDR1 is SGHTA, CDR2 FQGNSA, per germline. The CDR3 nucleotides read TGTGCCAGCAGCCGATTCGGGGACCGCACCTACGAGCAGTACTTC. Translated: CASSRFGDRTYEQYF.

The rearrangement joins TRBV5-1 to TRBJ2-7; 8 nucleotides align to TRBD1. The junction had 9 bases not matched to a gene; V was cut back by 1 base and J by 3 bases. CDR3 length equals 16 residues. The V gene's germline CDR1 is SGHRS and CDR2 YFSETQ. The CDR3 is CASSLTGTGAYYEQYF. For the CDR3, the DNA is TGCGCCAGCAGCTTGACGGGGACAGGCGCCTACTACGAGCAGTACTTC.

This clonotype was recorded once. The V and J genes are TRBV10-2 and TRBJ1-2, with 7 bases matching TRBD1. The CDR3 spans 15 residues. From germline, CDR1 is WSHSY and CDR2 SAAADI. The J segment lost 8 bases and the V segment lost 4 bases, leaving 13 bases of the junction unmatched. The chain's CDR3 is CASSGAVEGARGYTF. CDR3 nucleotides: TGCGCCAGCAGTGGCGCGGTTGAGGGGGCGCGCGGCTACACCTTC.

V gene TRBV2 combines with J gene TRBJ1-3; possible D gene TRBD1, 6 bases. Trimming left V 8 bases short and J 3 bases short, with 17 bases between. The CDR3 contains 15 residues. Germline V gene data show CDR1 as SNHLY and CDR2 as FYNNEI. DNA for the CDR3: TGTGCCAGCGGGAATACGGGGGGCGTTGGAAACACCATATATTTT. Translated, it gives CASGNTGGVGNTIYF.

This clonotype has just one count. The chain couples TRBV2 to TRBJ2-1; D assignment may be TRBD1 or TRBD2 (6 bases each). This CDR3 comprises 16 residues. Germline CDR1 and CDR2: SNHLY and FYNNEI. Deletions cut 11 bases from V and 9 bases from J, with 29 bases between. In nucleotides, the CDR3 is TGTGCCGGCACTGCGGGGACACCGAGCACCGTCAGTGAGCAGTTCTTC. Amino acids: CAGTAGTPSTVSEQFF.

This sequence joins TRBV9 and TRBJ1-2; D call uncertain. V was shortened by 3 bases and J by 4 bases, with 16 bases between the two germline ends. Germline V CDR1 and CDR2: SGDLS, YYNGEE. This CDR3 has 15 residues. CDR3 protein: CASSGGGLNLYGYTF. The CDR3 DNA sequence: TGTGCCAGCAGCGGGGGAGGACTGAACCTCTATGGCTACACCTTC.